This TCR beta chain stems from a study of shared clonotypes between healthy human individuals. The CDR3 loop spans 17 amino acids. The assay was immunoSEQ multiplex PCR, and TCRdb's table has in-frame clones only and misses some. The top ten hold about 0.41% of the sample, which has roughly 2,300,000 clones, around 90% seen once. What was sequenced was naive CD4+ T cells from PBMCs. As for subset: CD45RA+ positively selected. The sequence was obtained from a man aged 18 to 30 in good health. Some clones in this sample may be carry-over from other donors' samples. The J gene is TRBJ2-3, the V gene TRBV21-1; the table's D call, TRBD2, was not checked against the DNA. TRBV21-1 is a listed pseudogene. The CDR3 DNA reads as TGTGCCAGCAGTTCACCCGAACTAGCGCGCTACACAGATACGCAGTATTTT. Protein product: CASSSPELARYTDTQYF.